These 9 T cell receptor beta chains came from one sample sequenced in a study of blood T cell repertoires in COVID-19. Clones were read by immunoSEQ multiplex PCR, and TCRdb kept only the in-frame ones, dropping some. The sample shows 30,000 to 40,000 clones, approximately 86% of them seen only once. The sequencing sample was made of peripheral blood. These receptors were obtained from a man aged 50 or older with active COVID-19.

The chain uses TRBV21-1 and TRBJ1-5. TRBV21-1 is designated a pseudogene. The CDR3 extends over 16 amino acids. CDR3 sequence (DNA): TGTGCCAGCAGCGTCGGGGGTGCCCCTCGCAATCAGCCCCAGCATTTT. Its translation: CASSVGGAPRNQPQHF.

The chain is built from TRBV4-2 and TRBJ2-2; 8 positions agree with TRBD2. The CDR3 has 16 residues. With V trimmed by 2 bases and J by 6 bases, 8 bases remained unmatched. Germline CDR1 and CDR2: LGHNA and YNFKEQ. CDR3 DNA sequence: TGTGCCAGCAGCCAAAGACGGGGGGGCCTCGCCGGGGAGCTGTTTTTT. This gives the protein CASSQRRGGLAGELFF.

This rearrangement joins TRBV4-3 to TRBJ2-2; no clear D gene. CDR1 is LGHNA and CDR2 is YSLEER in the germline V gene. This CDR3 spans 14 amino acids. Trimming took 0 bases from V and 5 from J, leaving 7 bases between them. The CDR3 nucleotides read TGCGCCAGCAGCCAAGACCCCCGGACCGGGGAGCTGTTTTTT. Translating it yields CASSQDPRTGELFF.

The chain recombines TRBV10-2 with TRBJ2-6; 8 positions agree with TRBD2. This CDR3 contains 18 residues. Germline CDR1 reads WSHSY; CDR2 reads SAAADI. V dropped 3 bases and J dropped 1; count of bases not matched to a gene: 8. The CDR3 region has the DNA TGCGCCAGCAGTGAACGGGGGGGTATACTTTCTGGGGCCAACGTCCTGACTTTC. Translating gives CASSERGGILSGANVLTF.

The rearrangement uses TRBV28 and TRBJ1-2; D unclear. This CDR3 is 15 amino acids long. Trimming cost V 3 bases and J 4 bases, with 15 bases left between them. CDR1 and CDR2 (germline): MDHEN, SYDVKM. For the CDR3, the DNA is TGTGCCAGCAGTTTTGACGGGAGGGATACCTATGGCTACACCTTC. As protein: CASSFDGRDTYGYTF.

The V call is TRBV28, the J call TRBJ1-3; 9 nucleotides line up with TRBD1. V lost 6 bases, J lost 1 base, and 4 bases stayed unmatched. The CDR3 has 15 residues. Per the germline V gene, CDR1 is MDHEN and CDR2 is SYDVKM. The CDR3 region has the DNA TGTGCCAGCAGACCCGGGACAGGGTCTGGAAACACCATATATTTT. It codes for CASRPGTGSGNTIYF.

The rearrangement joins TRBV27 to TRBJ2-7; 8 nucleotides line up with TRBD1. CDR1 is MNHEY and CDR2 is SMNVEV in the germline V gene (reference sequence). The CDR3 is made up of 17 amino acids. After removal of 2 bases from V and 7 bases from J, the junction contained 16 bases not matched to a gene. The DNA of the CDR3 is TGTGCCAGCAGTTTAAAGGGGGTCGGGACAGGTGCTCTGGAGCAGTACTTC. Amino acid sequence: CASSLKGVGTGALEQYF.

This rearrangement joins TRBV5-1 to TRBJ1-5; D uncertain. The CDR3 spans 15 residues. V lost 0 bases, J lost 4 bases, and 11 bases lay in between. CDR1 and CDR2 from the germline V gene are SGHRS and YFSETQ. CDR3 protein: CASSLGPAGNQPQHF. The CDR3 nucleotides read TGCGCCAGCAGCTTGGGCCCGGCGGGTAATCAGCCCCAGCATTTT.

For the CDR3, the DNA is TGTGCCAGTAGTATCGGCGACAGGGGTAACTATGGCTACACCTTC. Translating gives CASSIGDRGNYGYTF. The chain carries TRBV19 and TRBJ1-2; TRBD1 matches at 8 bases. The CDR3 sequence is 15 residues long. Trimming cost V 3 bases and J 1 base; bases outside gene matches: 4. Germline loops: CDR1 LNHDA, CDR2 SQIVND (reference sequence).